A single sample is the source of the 9 T cell receptor beta chains below, sequenced in a study of cytomegalovirus exposure and HLA in healthy donors. Primers included in the PCR were 60 Vbeta and 13 Jbeta primers. Here immunoSEQ multiplex PCR was the method, and the copy in TCRdb shows in-frame clones only, minus some. Of approximately 150,000 clones listed, roughly 80% are singletons. Material for sequencing was PBMCs. These receptors were collected from a woman in her forties or fifties in good health and CMV-seronegative.

The gene calls are TRBV10-3 and TRBJ2-7, with 9 bases lining up with TRBD1. Trimming at V came to 6 bases and at J to 5 bases, leaving 8 bases not matched to a gene. CDR1 is ENHRY, CDR2 SYGVKD, per germline. The CDR3 sequence is 14 residues long. CDR3: CAISLQGAPNEQYF. The CDR3 nucleotides are TGTGCCATCAGCCTACAGGGGGCCCCGAACGAGCAGTACTTC.

This chain joins TRBV28 and TRBJ1-4; D is uncertain. V lost 4 bases and J 8 bases, leaving 26 bases between the germline ends. Germline values: CDR1 MDHEN, CDR2 SYDVKM. CDR3 length: 18 residues. The CDR3 DNA sequence: TGTGCCAGCAGTTCCATATACCCCTTCGAGAGGATTGGGGAAAAACTGTTTTTT. Its protein product is CASSSIYPFERIGEKLFF.

The gene calls are TRBV6-5 and TRBJ2-7, with 7 bases matching TRBD2. This CDR3 contains 15 residues. Germline values: CDR1 MNHEY, CDR2 SVGAGI. The trim removed 0 bases at V and 6 bases at J, leaving 8 bases unmatched. CDR3 sequence (DNA): TGTGCCAGCAGTTACTCACGGGACTCGGGAGGCGAGCAGTACTTC. This encodes CASSYSRDSGGEQYF.

This chain uses TRBV19 with TRBJ2-4; weak D call: TRBD2 (5 bases). Germline V gene data show CDR1 as LNHDA and CDR2 as SQIVND (reference sequence). V lost 5 bases, J lost 7 bases, and 15 bases lay in between. The CDR3 spans 14 residues. The DNA of the CDR3 is TGTGCCAGTAGTGGAGGCCGCCAACGGAACATTCAGTACTTC. Translating gives CASSGGRQRNIQYF.

This chain links TRBV30 with TRBJ2-7, with TRBD1 matching over 9 bases. CDR3 size: 14 residues. CDR1 is GTSNPN and CDR2 is SVGIG in the germline V gene (reference sequence). J gave up 3 bases and V 2 bases, and 5 bases lay outside the gene matches. Here the CDR3 DNA reads TGTGCCTGGAGTACCGGACAGGGGAACTACGAGCAGTACTTC. It specifies CAWSTGQGNYEQYF. The full variable domain, completed using reference TRBV30 and TRBJ2-7, is SQTIHQWPATLVQPVGSPLSLECTVEGTSNPNLYWYRQAAGRGLQLLFYSVGIGQISSEVPQNLSASRPQDRQFILSSKKLLLSDSGFYLCAWSTGQGNYEQYFGPGTRLTVT.

The chain couples TRBV19 to TRBJ1-1; D perhaps matches TRBD1 (5 bases). The CDR3 runs to 15 residues. Trimming shortened V by 1 base and J by 1 base, and 10 bases separated the two germline ends. Per the germline V gene, CDR1 is LNHDA and CDR2 is SQIVND (reference sequence). The CDR3 spells CASSIVGVRNTEAFF. The CDR3, as DNA: TGTGCCAGTAGTATAGTAGGGGTGCGGAACACTGAAGCTTTCTTT.

Concerning this clone itself: One end of the junction fails to match germline, which may point to a read error. The chain is built from TRBV7-7 and TRBJ2-7, with no clear D. There are 14 residues in the CDR3. Per the germline V gene, CDR1 is SSHAT and CDR2 is FNYEAQ (reference sequence). The CDR3 reads CASSLDQASYEQYF. DNA of the CDR3: TGTGCTAGCAGCTTAGATCAGGCCTCCTACGAGCAGTACTTC.

This chain connects TRBV6-5 to TRBJ1-2, with 8 bases aligning to TRBD1. The germline V gene has CDR1 MNHEY and CDR2 SVGAGI. V gave up 7 bases and J gave up 4 bases; unmatched junction bases: 11. The CDR3 runs to 15 residues. The CDR3 protein is CASTRGATGAYGYTF. CDR3 bases: TGTGCCAGCACTAGAGGGGCGACAGGGGCCTATGGCTACACCTTC.

V is TRBV7-3 and J is TRBJ1-6, with 9 positions matching TRBD1. CDR3 length equals 15 residues. The germline gives CDR1 SGHTA, CDR2 FQGTGA. The ends lost 5 bases at V and 9 bases at J; junction bases unmatched: 8. The CDR3 coding sequence is TGTGCCAGCAGCCAATCCGGGACAGGGAGTTCACCCCTCCACTTT. Translated, it gives CASSQSGTGSSPLHF.